The 6 T cell receptor beta chains reported below all come from one sample, sequenced in a study of early T cells in non-severe SARS-CoV-2 infection. One entry per CDR3 protein results from TCRdb running MiXCR on the 5' RACE reads. In the table there are approximately 77,000 distinct CDR3 sequences, around 15% of which are singletons. Sequenced material: whole blood. All receptors derive from an adult who was a healthcare worker with PCR-confirmed SARS-CoV-2 infection or an uninfected control (not recorded which).

This clonotype was seen many times. This chain joins TRBV19 and TRBJ2-1; maybe TRBD2 (6 bases). The CDR3 consists of 15 residues. CDR1 and CDR2 from the germline V gene are LNHDA and SQIVND (reference sequence). The V and J ends lost 2 bases and 0 bases respectively, with 8 bases between them. The DNA of the CDR3 is TGTGCCAGTAGTATATCCGGGAGCTCCTACAATGAGCAGTTCTTC. Its protein product is CASSISGSSYNEQFF.

There are a few counts of this clonotype. This chain connects TRBV12-3 or TRBV12-4 to TRBJ1-2; TRBD1 might be the D (6 bases). Between the trimmed V and J ends, which lost 1 base and 7 bases, there was a span of 22 bases. This CDR3 contains 17 residues. The CDR3 coding sequence is TGTGCCAGCAGTTTAGAGTCGGGGGCCGGGCTTATACGTGGCTACACCTTC. Its translation: CASSLESGAGLIRGYTF.

This clonotype was seen only a few times. The chain uses TRBV27 and TRBJ1-6, with 10 bases identical to TRBD1. CDR3 length: 16 residues. Trimming took 4 bases from V and 7 from J; bases not matched to a gene: 7. Per germline, CDR1 MNHEY and CDR2 SMNVEV (reference sequence). CDR3 DNA sequence: TGTGCCAGCAGTTACGGGACAGGGGCTGTAAATTCACCCCTCCACTTT. Translating it yields CASSYGTGAVNSPLHF.

This clonotype was counted between two and nine times. V is TRBV9 and J is TRBJ2-1; TRBD1 is a possible D gene (6 bases). The germline V and J ends were trimmed by 3 bases and 6 bases, with 7 bases remaining between them. The CDR3 has 12 amino acids. CDR1 SGDLS and CDR2 YYNGEE come from the germline V gene. The CDR3 reads CASSETGNEQFF. CDR3 DNA: TGTGCCAGCAGCGAGACAGGCAATGAGCAGTTCTTC.

In its sample, this clonotype was seen many times. The chain employs TRBV9 and TRBJ2-7, with D tentatively TRBD1 (5 bases). The germline gives CDR1 SGDLS, CDR2 YYNGEE. The CDR3 has 14 amino acids. V lost 0 bases and J 2 bases, leaving 9 bases between the germline ends. The CDR3 region has the DNA TGTGCCAGCAGCGTAGAGGCAGGGCCCTACGAGCAGTACTTC. This sequence encodes CASSVEAGPYEQYF.

There are a few counts of this clonotype. The CDR3 loop is CASSSRARAGELFF. The CDR3 region has the DNA TGTGCCAGCAGCTCTAGGGCCAGGGCCGGGGAGCTGTTTTTT. This chain joins TRBV7-3 and TRBJ2-2, with D maybe TRBD1 (5 bases). The CDR3 spans 14 residues. Germline V gene data show CDR1 as SGHTA and CDR2 as FQGTGA. Trimming cost V 4 bases and J 6 bases, with 12 bases left between them. The full variable domain, rest sourced from reference TRBV7-3 and TRBJ2-2, is GAGVSQTPSNKVTEKGKYVELRCDPISGHTALYWYRQSLGQGPEFLIYFQGTGAADDSGLPNDRFFAVRPEGSVSTLKIQRTERGDSAVYLCASSSRARAGELFFGEGSRLTVL.